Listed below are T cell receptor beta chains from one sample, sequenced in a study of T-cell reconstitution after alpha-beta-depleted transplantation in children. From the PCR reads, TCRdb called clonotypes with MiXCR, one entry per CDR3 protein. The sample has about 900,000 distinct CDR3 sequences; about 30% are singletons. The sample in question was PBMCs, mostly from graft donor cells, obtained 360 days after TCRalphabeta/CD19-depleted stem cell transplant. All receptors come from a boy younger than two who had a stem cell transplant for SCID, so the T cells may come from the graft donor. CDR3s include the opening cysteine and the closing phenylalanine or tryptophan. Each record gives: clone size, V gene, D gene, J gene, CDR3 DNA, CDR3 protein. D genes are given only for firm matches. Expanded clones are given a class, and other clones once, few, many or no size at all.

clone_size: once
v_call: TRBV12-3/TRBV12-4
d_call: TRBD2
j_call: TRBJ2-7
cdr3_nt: TGTGCCAGCAGTTCCGGGACTAGAGCCAGCGACGGGGAGCAGTACTTC
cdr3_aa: CASSSGTRASDGEQYF

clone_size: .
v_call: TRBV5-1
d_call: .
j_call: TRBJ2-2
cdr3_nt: TGCGCCAGCGCCCTCCCACCGGGCACCGGGGAGCTGTTTTTT
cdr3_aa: CASALPPGTGELFF

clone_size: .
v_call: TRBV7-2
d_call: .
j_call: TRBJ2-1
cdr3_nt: TGTGCCAGCAGCTTAAGTATAGTGAATGAGCAGTTCTTC
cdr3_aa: CASSLSIVNEQFF

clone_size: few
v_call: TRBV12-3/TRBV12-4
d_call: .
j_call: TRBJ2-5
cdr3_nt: TGTGCCAGCTGTAGCGTTGGTTCCGAGACCCAGTACTTC
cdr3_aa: CASCSVGSETQYF

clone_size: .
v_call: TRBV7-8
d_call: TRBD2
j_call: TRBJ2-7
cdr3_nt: TGTGCCAGCAGCTCCTTTAGCGGACTAGCGGGACACGAGCAGTACTTC
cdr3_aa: CASSSFSGLAGHEQYF

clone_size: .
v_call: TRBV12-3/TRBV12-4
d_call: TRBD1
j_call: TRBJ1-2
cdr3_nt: TGTGCCAGCAGTTTAGCCTCCACAGGGGGCGGCTATGGCTACACCTTC
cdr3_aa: CASSLASTGGGYGYTF

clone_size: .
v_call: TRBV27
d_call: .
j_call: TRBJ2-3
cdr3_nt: TGTGCCAGCAGAATAAGGGACACGCAGTATTTT
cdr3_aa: CASRIRDTQYF

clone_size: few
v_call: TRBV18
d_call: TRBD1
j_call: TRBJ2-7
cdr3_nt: TGTGCCAGCTCACTGAGGCAAACAGGGGGCTACGAGCAGTACTTC
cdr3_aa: CASSLRQTGGYEQYF

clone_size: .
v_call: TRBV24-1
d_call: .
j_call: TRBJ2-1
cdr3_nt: TGTGCCACCAGTGATTTGAGCGTTTACAATGAGCAGTTCTTC
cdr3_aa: CATSDLSVYNEQFF

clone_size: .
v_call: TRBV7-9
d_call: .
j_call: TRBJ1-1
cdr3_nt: TGTGCCAGCAGCTTACTGTGGGCAGGAACCATGAACACTGAAGCTTTCTTT
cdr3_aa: CASSLLWAGTMNTEAFF

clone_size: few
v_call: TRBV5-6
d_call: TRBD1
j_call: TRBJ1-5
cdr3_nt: TGTGCCAGCAGCTTGGCCGGGACAGGAGGGCATCAGCCCCAGCATTTT
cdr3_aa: CASSLAGTGGHQPQHF

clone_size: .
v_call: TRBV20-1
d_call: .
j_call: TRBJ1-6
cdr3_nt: TGCAGTGCTAGAGGGGCGGGGACGTCGAGACCCCTCCACTTT
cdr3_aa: CSARGAGTSRPLHF

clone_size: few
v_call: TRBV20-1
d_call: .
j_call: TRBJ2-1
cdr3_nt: .
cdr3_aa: CSVRDEQFFGPGTRRQFF

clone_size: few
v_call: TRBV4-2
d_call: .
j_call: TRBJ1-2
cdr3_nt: TGTGCCAGCAGCCCCGGGGGCCTTGACTATGGCTACACCTTC
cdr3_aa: CASSPGGLDYGYTF

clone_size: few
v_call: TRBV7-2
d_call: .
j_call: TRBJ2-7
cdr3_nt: TGTGCCAGCAGCTTATCCTTATGGGGGGCGGGGGAGCAGTACTTC
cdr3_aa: CASSLSLWGAGEQYF

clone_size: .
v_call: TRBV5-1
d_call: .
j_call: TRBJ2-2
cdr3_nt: TGCGCCAGCAGCTTGGCCGGTTCAGCACTTAACACCGGGGAGCTGTTTTTT
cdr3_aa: CASSLAGSALNTGELFF

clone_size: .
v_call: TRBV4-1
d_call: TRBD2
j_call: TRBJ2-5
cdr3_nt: TGCGCCAGCAGCCAAGGGGTCGGTGCGTTCGGGGGGGAGACCCAGTACTTC
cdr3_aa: CASSQGVGAFGGETQYF

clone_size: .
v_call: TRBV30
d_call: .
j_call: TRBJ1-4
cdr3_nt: TGTGCCTGGAGTGCCCCCACGGCAACTAATGAAAAACTGTTTTTT
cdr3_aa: CAWSAPTATNEKLFF

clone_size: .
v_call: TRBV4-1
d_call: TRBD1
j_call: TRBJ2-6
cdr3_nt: TGCGCCAGCAGCCCGGGACAGGTCTCTGGGGCCAACGTCCTGACTTTC
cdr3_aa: CASSPGQVSGANVLTF

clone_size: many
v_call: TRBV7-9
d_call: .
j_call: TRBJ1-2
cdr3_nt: TGTGCCAGCAGCTTAGACAGGGACGCTGGCTACACCTTC
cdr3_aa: CASSLDRDAGYTF

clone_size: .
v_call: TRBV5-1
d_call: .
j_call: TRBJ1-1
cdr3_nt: TGCGCCAGCAGCTCTGAAGGGAGGAACACTGAAGCTTTCTTT
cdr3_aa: CASSSEGRNTEAFF

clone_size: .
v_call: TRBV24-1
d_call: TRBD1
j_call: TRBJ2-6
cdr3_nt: TGTGCCACCAGTGATCGGGACAGCCAGAACTCTGGGGCCAACGTCCTGACTTTC
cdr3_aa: CATSDRDSQNSGANVLTF

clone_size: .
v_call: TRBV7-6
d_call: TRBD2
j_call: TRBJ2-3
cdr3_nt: TGTGCCAGCAGCTGGACTAGCGGGGGGTCTCTTGGCACAGATACGCAGTATTTT
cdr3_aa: CASSWTSGGSLGTDTQYF

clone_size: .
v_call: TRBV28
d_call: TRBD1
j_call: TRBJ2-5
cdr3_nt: TGTGCCAGCAGGCTCACAGGGGGAGGTGGCCAGTACTTC
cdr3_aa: CASRLTGGGGQYF

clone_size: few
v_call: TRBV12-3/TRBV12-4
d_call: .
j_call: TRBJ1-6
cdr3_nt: TGTGCCAGCAGTCCACGACAGTCTAATTCACCCCTCCACTTT
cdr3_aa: CASSPRQSNSPLHF

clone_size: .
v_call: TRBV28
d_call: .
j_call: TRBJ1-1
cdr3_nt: TGTGCCAGCAGCGAGGCCAGGGGTTTCACTGAAGCTTTCTTT
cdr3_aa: CASSEARGFTEAFF

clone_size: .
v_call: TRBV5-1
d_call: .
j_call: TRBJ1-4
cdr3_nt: TGCGCCAGCAGCTCCTGGGTAGGGCCTGGTGAAAAACTGTTTTTT
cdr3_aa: CASSSWVGPGEKLFF

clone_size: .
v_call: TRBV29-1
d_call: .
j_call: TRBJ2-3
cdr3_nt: TGCAGCGTGAGGCAAAGGGCCACAGATACGCAGTATTTT
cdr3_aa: CSVRQRATDTQYF

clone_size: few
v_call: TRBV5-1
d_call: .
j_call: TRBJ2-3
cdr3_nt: TGCGCCAGCAGAGCCTTGGGGACAGATACGCAGTATTTT
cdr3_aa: CASRALGTDTQYF

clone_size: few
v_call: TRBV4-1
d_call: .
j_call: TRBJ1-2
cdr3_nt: TGCGCCAGCAGCCAAGATCCGTGGAGGGATGACTATGGCTACACCTTC
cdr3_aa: CASSQDPWRDDYGYTF

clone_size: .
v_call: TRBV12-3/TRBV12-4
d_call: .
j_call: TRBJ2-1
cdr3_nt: TGTGCCAGCAGTCCGGCTAGTAGGAAATTCGGAGGGCAGTTCTTC
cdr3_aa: CASSPASRKFGGQFF

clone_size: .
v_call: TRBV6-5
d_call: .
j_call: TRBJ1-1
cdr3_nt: TGTGCCAGCAGTTACTCCCGGATATCCACTGAAGCTTTCTTT
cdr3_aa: CASSYSRISTEAFF

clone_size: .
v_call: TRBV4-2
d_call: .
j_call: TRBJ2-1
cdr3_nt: TGTGCCAGCAGCCAACCCTCGCACCTATCTCGTGACAATGAGCAGTTCTTC
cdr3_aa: CASSQPSHLSRDNEQFF